Sequencing of this TCR beta chain was carried out in a study of blood T cell repertoires in COVID-19. V shed 6 bases, J shed 0 bases, and the junction held 4 bases outside the gene matches. Germline values: CDR1 MDHEN, CDR2 SYDVKM. The CDR3 runs to 14 residues. Data came from immunoSEQ multiplex PCR; TCRdb stores just in-frame clones and leaves some out. The sample yields 120,000 to 150,000 clones, 80% to 90% seen once. The receptor's source is a man between 18 and 35 years old with COVID-19, enrolled during active disease. Sequenced sample: peripheral blood. The chain is built from TRBV28 and TRBJ1-1; TRBD1 matches at 7 bases. The CDR3 region is CASRHRGMNTEAFF. CDR3 coding DNA: TGTGCCAGCAGGCACAGGGGAATGAACACTGAAGCTTTCTTT.